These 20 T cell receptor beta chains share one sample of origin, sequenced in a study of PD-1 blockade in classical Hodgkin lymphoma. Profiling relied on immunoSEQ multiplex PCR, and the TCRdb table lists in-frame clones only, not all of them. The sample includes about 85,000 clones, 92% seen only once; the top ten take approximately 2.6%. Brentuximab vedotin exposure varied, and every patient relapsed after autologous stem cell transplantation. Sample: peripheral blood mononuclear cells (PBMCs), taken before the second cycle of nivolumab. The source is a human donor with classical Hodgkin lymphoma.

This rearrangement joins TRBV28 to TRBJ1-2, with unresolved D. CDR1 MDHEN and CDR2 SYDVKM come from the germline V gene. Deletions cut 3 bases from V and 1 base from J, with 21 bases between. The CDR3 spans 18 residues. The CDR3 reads CASSFKLGPEALNYGYTF. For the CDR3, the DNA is TGTGCCAGCAGTTTTAAACTGGGTCCGGAAGCGCTTAACTATGGCTACACCTTC.

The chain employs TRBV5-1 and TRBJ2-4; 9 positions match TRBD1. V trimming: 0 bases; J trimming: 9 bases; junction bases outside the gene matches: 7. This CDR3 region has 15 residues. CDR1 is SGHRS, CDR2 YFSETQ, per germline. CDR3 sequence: CASSLGDREGRIQYF. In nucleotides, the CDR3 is TGCGCCAGCAGCTTGGGGGACAGGGAGGGTCGCATTCAGTACTTC.

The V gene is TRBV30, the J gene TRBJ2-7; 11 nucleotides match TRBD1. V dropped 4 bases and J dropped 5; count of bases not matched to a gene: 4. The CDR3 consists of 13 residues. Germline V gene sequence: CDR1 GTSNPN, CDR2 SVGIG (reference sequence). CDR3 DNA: TGTGCCTGGAACCGGGGACAGGGGGACGAGCAGTACTTC. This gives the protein CAWNRGQGDEQYF.

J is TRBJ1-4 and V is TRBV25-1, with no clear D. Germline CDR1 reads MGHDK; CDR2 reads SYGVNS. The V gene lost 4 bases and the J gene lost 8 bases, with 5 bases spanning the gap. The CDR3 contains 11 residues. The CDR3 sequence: CASSATEKLFF. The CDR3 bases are TGTGCCAGCAGTGCGACCGAAAAACTGTTTTTT.

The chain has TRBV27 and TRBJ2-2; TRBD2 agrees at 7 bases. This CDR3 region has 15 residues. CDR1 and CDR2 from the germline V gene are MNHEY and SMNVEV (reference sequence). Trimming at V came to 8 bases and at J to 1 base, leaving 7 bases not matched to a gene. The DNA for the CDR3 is TGTGCCAGCCGCAAATCGGGGGGGAACACCGGGGAGCTGTTTTTT. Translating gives CASRKSGGNTGELFF.

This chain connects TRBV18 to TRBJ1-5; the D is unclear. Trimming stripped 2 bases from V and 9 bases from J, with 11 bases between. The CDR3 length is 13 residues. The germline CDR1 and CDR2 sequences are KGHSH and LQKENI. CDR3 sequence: CASSPGRGGPQHF. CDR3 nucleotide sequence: TGTGCCAGCTCACCAGGGCGGGGTGGGCCCCAGCATTTT.

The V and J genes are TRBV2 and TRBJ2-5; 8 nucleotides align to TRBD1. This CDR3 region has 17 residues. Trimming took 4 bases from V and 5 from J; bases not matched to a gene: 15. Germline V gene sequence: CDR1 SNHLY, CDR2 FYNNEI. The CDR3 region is CASSARLGQGVMETQYF. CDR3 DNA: TGTGCCAGCAGTGCCCGCCTAGGACAGGGAGTGATGGAGACCCAGTACTTC.

The CDR3 sequence is CASSRDLSTHEQFF. CDR3 in DNA: TGCGCCAGCTCTCGGGACTTGAGCACCCATGAGCAGTTCTTC. The rearrangement links TRBV10-1 to TRBJ2-1; a weak D match, TRBD2 (6 bases). Germline V lookup: CDR1 WNHNN, CDR2 SYGVQD (reference sequence). Trimming stripped 8 bases from V and 8 bases from J, with 19 bases between. This CDR3 comprises 14 residues.

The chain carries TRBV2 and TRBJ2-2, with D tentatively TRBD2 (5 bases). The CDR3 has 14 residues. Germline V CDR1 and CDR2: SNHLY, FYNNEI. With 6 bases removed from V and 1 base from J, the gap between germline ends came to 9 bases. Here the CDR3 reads CASSGVGNTGELFF. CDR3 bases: TGTGCCAGCAGCGGGGTTGGGAACACCGGGGAGCTGTTTTTT.

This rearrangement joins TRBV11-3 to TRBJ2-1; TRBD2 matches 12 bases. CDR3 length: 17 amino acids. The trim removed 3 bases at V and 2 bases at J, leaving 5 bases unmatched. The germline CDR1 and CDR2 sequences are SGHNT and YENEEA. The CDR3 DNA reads TGTGCCAGCAGCTTTCCTAGCGGGAGGGCCGCCTACAATGAGCAGTTCTTC. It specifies CASSFPSGRAAYNEQFF.

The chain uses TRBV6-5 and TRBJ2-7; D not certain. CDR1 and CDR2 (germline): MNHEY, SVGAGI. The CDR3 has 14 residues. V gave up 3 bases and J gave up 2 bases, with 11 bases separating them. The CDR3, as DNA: TGTGCCAGCAGTTATTTGGTATCTCCCTACGAGCAGTACTTC. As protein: CASSYLVSPYEQYF.

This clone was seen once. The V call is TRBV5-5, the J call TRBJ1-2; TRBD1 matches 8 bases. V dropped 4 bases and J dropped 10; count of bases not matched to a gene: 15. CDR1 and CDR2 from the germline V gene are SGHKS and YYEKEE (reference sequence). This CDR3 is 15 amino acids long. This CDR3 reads CASSPFQGASRNYTF. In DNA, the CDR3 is TGTGCCAGCAGCCCTTTTCAGGGGGCGTCTCGCAACTACACCTTC.

The CDR3 nucleotides read TGTGCCAGCTCACCGGTGATGGGCACAGATACGCAGTATTTT. This translates into CASSPVMGTDTQYF. The V call is TRBV18, the J call TRBJ2-3; D gene ambiguous. CDR3 size: 14 residues. Per the germline V gene, CDR1 is KGHSH and CDR2 is LQKENI. V was clipped by 3 bases and J by 1 base, with 8 bases between them.

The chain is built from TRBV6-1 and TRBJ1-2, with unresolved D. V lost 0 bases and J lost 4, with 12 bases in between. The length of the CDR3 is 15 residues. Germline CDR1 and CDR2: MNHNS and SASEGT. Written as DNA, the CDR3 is TGTGCCAGCAGTGAAGCGCCTAGGTTCGGCTATGGCTACACCTTC. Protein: CASSEAPRFGYGYTF.

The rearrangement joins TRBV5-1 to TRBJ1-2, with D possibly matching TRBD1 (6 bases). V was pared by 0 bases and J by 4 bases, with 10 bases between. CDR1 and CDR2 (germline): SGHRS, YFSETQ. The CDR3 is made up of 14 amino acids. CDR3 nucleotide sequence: TGCGCCAGCAGCTTGGGAGGGGGGGCCTATGGCTACACCTTC. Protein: CASSLGGGAYGYTF.

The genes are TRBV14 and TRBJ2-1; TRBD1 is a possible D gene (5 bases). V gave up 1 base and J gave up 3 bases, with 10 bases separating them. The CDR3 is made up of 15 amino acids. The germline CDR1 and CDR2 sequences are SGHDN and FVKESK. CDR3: CASSQAGAIYNEQFF. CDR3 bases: TGTGCCAGCAGCCAAGCTGGGGCGATCTACAATGAGCAGTTCTTC.

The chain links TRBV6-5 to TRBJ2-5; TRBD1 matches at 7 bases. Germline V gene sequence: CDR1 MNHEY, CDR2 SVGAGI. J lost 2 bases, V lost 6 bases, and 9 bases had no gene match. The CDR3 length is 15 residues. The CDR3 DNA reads TGTGCCAGCAGAGGGACAGCCATTTTTCAAGAGACCCAGTACTTC. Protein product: CASRGTAIFQETQYF.

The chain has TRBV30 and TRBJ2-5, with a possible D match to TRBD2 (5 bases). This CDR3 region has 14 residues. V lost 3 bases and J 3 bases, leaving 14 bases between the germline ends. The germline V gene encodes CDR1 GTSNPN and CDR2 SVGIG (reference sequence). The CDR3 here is CAWSLGWREETQYF. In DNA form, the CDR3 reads TGTGCCTGGAGCCTGGGGTGGCGGGAAGAGACCCAGTACTTC.

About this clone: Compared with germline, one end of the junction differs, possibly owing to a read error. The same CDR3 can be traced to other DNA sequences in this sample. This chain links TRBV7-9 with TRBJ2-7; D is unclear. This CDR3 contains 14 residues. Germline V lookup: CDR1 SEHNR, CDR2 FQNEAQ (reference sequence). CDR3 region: CASSPSRSSYEQYF. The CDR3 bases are TGTGCCAGCAGCCCTTCGCGGAGCTCCTACGAGCAATACTTC.

CDR3 in amino acids: CASSVGDRNTDTQYF. The DNA of the CDR3 is TGTGCCAGCAGCGTAGGGGACAGAAACACAGATACGCAGTATTTT. The V gene is TRBV9, the J gene TRBJ2-3; TRBD1 matches at 7 bases. Germline V gives CDR1 SGDLS, CDR2 YYNGEE. Trimming at V came to 0 bases and at J to 2 bases, leaving 3 bases not matched to a gene. The CDR3 runs to 15 residues.